This T cell receptor beta chain originates from a study of CD4 T cell repertoires in COVID-19. Looking at the study overall: CFSE-low cells expanded about nine days with IL-2, then restimulated with other coronavirus spikes.

Sequencing was done directly on freshly isolated, uncultured memory T cells. The repertoire was sequenced with immunoSEQ multiplex PCR; TCRdb's copy has only in-frame clones and lacks some. The data show some 80,000 clones, around four fifths seen once. As to this clone: Its matching antigen is unknown.

The CDR3 sequence is 13 residues long. After removal of 6 bases from V and 4 bases from J, the junction contained 1 base not matched to a gene. Germline values: CDR1 LNHDA, CDR2 SQIVND (reference sequence). Study-wide results and caveats: Suggested intraclonal diversification: top SARS-CoV-2-reactive clonotypes appeared in two or three memory subsets. SARS-CoV and/or HKU1 spike cultures shared between about 6.5 and 27% of SARS-CoV-2 clonotypes.

The clonotype originates from a human donor who had COVID-19. The chain has TRBV19 and TRBJ2-7; 12 nucleotides agree with TRBD1. The sequencing used CD4+ T cells from peripheral blood, collected after recovery from COVID-19. CDR3 nucleotide sequence: TGTGCCAGTAGGGGACAGGGGGCATACGAGCAGTACTTC. It is translated as CASRGQGAYEQYF.